These T cell receptor beta chains were read from a single sample in a study of molecular identifiers for immune sequencing clone quantification. TCRdb reprocessed the PCR reads with MiXCR, giving one entry per CDR3 protein. This sample yields more than 450,000 distinct CDR3 sequences, of which about a fifth are seen a single time; about 0.8% belongs to the top ten. Sequences were obtained from naive CD8+ T cells from blood, with Jurkat cell RNA spiked in. Every receptor here comes from a human donor in good health. Some libraries in this study had Jurkat cell RNA spiked in. Each CDR3 is given with its conserved first and last residue. Fields, in order: D gene, J gene, clone size, CDR3 length, V gene, CDR3 protein, CDR3 DNA. The D gene is left open where the match is weak. Rows give clone size only sometimes, using once, few, many, or a class for an expanded clone.

D gene: .
J gene: TRBJ2-7
clone size: .
CDR3 length: 15
V gene: TRBV3-1
CDR3 protein: CASSQDFDGSYEQYF
CDR3 DNA: TGTGCCAGCAGCCAAGATTTCGACGGTTCCTACGAGCAGTACTTC

D gene: TRBD1
J gene: TRBJ1-6
clone size: few
CDR3 length: 14
V gene: TRBV12-3/TRBV12-4
CDR3 protein: CASSQTGFNSPLHF
CDR3 DNA: TGTGCCAGCAGCCAGACAGGGTTTAATTCACCCCTCCACTTT

D gene: .
J gene: TRBJ2-7
clone size: .
CDR3 length: 12
V gene: TRBV28
CDR3 protein: CASSRVACEQYF
CDR3 DNA: TGTGCCAGCAGCAGGGTAGCCTGCGAGCAGTACTTC

D gene: .
J gene: TRBJ2-7
clone size: many
CDR3 length: 15
V gene: TRBV29-1
CDR3 protein: CSVYIRSGSAYEQYF
CDR3 DNA: TGCAGCGTCTACATCAGGTCTGGTAGCGCCTACGAGCAGTACTTC

D gene: .
J gene: TRBJ2-7
clone size: .
CDR3 length: 13
V gene: TRBV12-3/TRBV12-4
CDR3 protein: CASSPSGNYEQYF
CDR3 DNA: TGTGCCAGCAGTCCTAGTGGGAACTACGAGCAGTACTTC

D gene: .
J gene: TRBJ2-7
clone size: many
CDR3 length: 13
V gene: TRBV20-1
CDR3 protein: CSARRGGSYEQYF
CDR3 DNA: TGCAGTGCTAGGAGGGGGGGCTCCTACGAGCAGTACTTC

D gene: .
J gene: TRBJ1-2
clone size: few
CDR3 length: 15
V gene: TRBV12-3/TRBV12-4
CDR3 protein: CASSLTMGTYYGYTF
CDR3 DNA: TGTGCCAGCAGTTTAACAATGGGGACATACTATGGCTACACCTTC

D gene: .
J gene: TRBJ2-1
clone size: .
CDR3 length: 15
V gene: TRBV27
CDR3 protein: CASSPLPGSHNEQFF
CDR3 DNA: TGTGCCAGCAGCCCCCTACCCGGCTCCCACAATGAGCAGTTCTTC

D gene: TRBD1
J gene: TRBJ2-1
clone size: .
CDR3 length: 15
V gene: TRBV5-1
CDR3 protein: CASSIGQGAGDEQFF
CDR3 DNA: TGCGCCAGCAGCATTGGACAGGGGGCAGGTGATGAGCAGTTCTTC

D gene: .
J gene: TRBJ1-1
clone size: few
CDR3 length: 11
V gene: TRBV30
CDR3 protein: CAWSGPLDAFF
CDR3 DNA: TGTGCCTGGAGCGGACCTCTCGATGCTTTCTTT

D gene: .
J gene: TRBJ2-3
clone size: many
CDR3 length: 16
V gene: TRBV12-5
CDR3 protein: CASGLVGRGLADTQYF
CDR3 DNA: TGTGCTAGTGGTTTGGTAGGAAGGGGTTTGGCAGATACGCAGTATTTT

D gene: .
J gene: TRBJ1-2
clone size: .
CDR3 length: 14
V gene: TRBV7-9
CDR3 protein: CASSLSVMGYGYTF
CDR3 DNA: TGTGCCAGCAGCTTATCAGTCATGGGCTATGGCTACACCTTC

D gene: .
J gene: TRBJ1-3
clone size: many
CDR3 length: 17
V gene: TRBV4-3
CDR3 protein: CASSQDFRDNPGNTIYF
CDR3 DNA: TGCGCCAGCAGCCAAGATTTCCGGGACAATCCTGGAAACACCATATATTTT

D gene: .
J gene: TRBJ2-7
clone size: few
CDR3 length: 15
V gene: TRBV3-1
CDR3 protein: CASSPYRGGFYEQYF
CDR3 DNA: TGTGCCAGCAGCCCATACAGGGGAGGTTTCTACGAGCAGTACTTC

D gene: .
J gene: TRBJ1-3
clone size: many
CDR3 length: 17
V gene: TRBV7-6
CDR3 protein: CASSPEVGGGSGNTIYF
CDR3 DNA: TGTGCCAGCAGCCCGGAGGTCGGCGGGGGGTCGGGAAACACCATATATTTT

D gene: TRBD1
J gene: TRBJ2-5
clone size: .
CDR3 length: 13
V gene: TRBV7-9
CDR3 protein: CAGRQGRLETQYF
CDR3 DNA: TGTGCCGGCCGACAGGGGAGGCTGGAGACCCAGTACTTC

D gene: .
J gene: TRBJ1-2
clone size: few
CDR3 length: 15
V gene: TRBV3-1
CDR3 protein: CASSQGATANYGYTF
CDR3 DNA: TGTGCCAGCAGCCAAGGAGCGACAGCGAACTATGGCTACACCTTC

D gene: TRBD2
J gene: TRBJ2-1
clone size: many
CDR3 length: 13
V gene: TRBV29-1
CDR3 protein: CSVVAGAYNEQFF
CDR3 DNA: TGCAGCGTTGTAGCGGGGGCCTACAATGAGCAGTTCTTC

D gene: .
J gene: TRBJ2-5
clone size: .
CDR3 length: 13
V gene: TRBV28
CDR3 protein: CASSSGTWETQYF
CDR3 DNA: TGTGCCAGCAGTTCCGGGACCTGGGAGACCCAGTACTTC

D gene: .
J gene: TRBJ1-2
clone size: many
CDR3 length: 13
V gene: TRBV29-1
CDR3 protein: CSVVSQSKAGYTF
CDR3 DNA: TGCAGCGTTGTGAGTCAGTCTAAGGCTGGCTACACCTTC

D gene: .
J gene: TRBJ1-2
clone size: few
CDR3 length: 16
V gene: TRBV6-2/TRBV6-3
CDR3 protein: CASSYFWTETNYGYTF
CDR3 DNA: TGTGCCAGCAGTTACTTTTGGACTGAGACTAACTATGGCTACACCTTC

D gene: .
J gene: TRBJ1-4
clone size: .
CDR3 length: 14
V gene: TRBV5-1
CDR3 protein: CASSLDSNNEKLFF
CDR3 DNA: TGCGCCAGCAGCCTCGACAGCAATAATGAAAAACTGTTTTTT

D gene: .
J gene: TRBJ2-7
clone size: many
CDR3 length: 12
V gene: TRBV3-1
CDR3 protein: CASSQDSPEQYF
CDR3 DNA: TGTGCCAGCAGCCAAGATTCTCCCGAGCAGTACTTC

D gene: TRBD2
J gene: TRBJ2-3
clone size: few
CDR3 length: 17
V gene: TRBV7-9
CDR3 protein: CASRGGLAGKSTDTQYF
CDR3 DNA: TGTGCCAGCAGGGGGGGGCTAGCGGGGAAAAGCACAGATACGCAGTATTTT

D gene: TRBD2
J gene: TRBJ2-7
clone size: few
CDR3 length: 19
V gene: TRBV20-1
CDR3 protein: CSARDLGLAGGPWAYEQYF
CDR3 DNA: TGCAGTGCTAGAGACCTGGGACTAGCGGGAGGGCCCTGGGCCTACGAGCAGTACTTC

D gene: .
J gene: TRBJ1-1
clone size: many
CDR3 length: 15
V gene: TRBV6-5
CDR3 protein: CASRPSQVLYTEAFF
CDR3 DNA: TGTGCCAGCAGACCTTCCCAGGTTTTGTACACTGAAGCTTTCTTT

D gene: .
J gene: TRBJ2-5
clone size: many
CDR3 length: 13
V gene: TRBV7-8
CDR3 protein: CASSPSAGETQYF
CDR3 DNA: TGTGCCAGCAGCCCCTCCGCTGGGGAGACCCAGTACTTC

D gene: .
J gene: TRBJ1-1
clone size: .
CDR3 length: 15
V gene: TRBV4-2
CDR3 protein: CASSQDDTGFTEAFF
CDR3 DNA: TGTGCCAGCAGCCAAGATGATACGGGGTTCACTGAAGCTTTCTTT

D gene: .
J gene: TRBJ1-3
clone size: many
CDR3 length: 14
V gene: TRBV5-6
CDR3 protein: CASSWTVSGNTIYF
CDR3 DNA: TGTGCCAGCAGCTGGACAGTTTCTGGAAACACCATATATTTT

D gene: .
J gene: TRBJ2-4
clone size: many
CDR3 length: 12
V gene: TRBV5-1
CDR3 protein: CASSSAKNIQYF
CDR3 DNA: TGCGCCAGCAGCTCGGCCAAAAACATTCAGTACTTC

D gene: .
J gene: TRBJ2-3
clone size: many
CDR3 length: 16
V gene: TRBV5-6
CDR3 protein: CASRPWEGGPTDTQYF
CDR3 DNA: TGTGCCAGCAGGCCCTGGGAGGGGGGGCCCACAGATACGCAGTATTTT

D gene: TRBD1
J gene: TRBJ1-1
clone size: many
CDR3 length: 12
V gene: TRBV30
CDR3 protein: CAWSRQGAEAFF
CDR3 DNA: TGTGCCTGGAGCAGACAGGGAGCTGAAGCTTTCTTT

D gene: .
J gene: TRBJ2-7
clone size: few
CDR3 length: 14
V gene: TRBV7-9
CDR3 protein: CASSLVGAVEEQYF
CDR3 DNA: TGTGCCAGCAGCTTAGTAGGGGCCGTGGAGGAGCAGTACTTC

D gene: TRBD1
J gene: TRBJ2-7
clone size: .
CDR3 length: 15
V gene: TRBV11-2
CDR3 protein: CASSLHGTGAYEQYF
CDR3 DNA: TGTGCCAGCAGCTTACACGGGACAGGTGCCTACGAGCAGTACTTC

D gene: TRBD2
J gene: TRBJ2-7
clone size: .
CDR3 length: 15
V gene: TRBV20-1
CDR3 protein: CSARETSRNAYEQYF
CDR3 DNA: TGCAGTGCTAGAGAGACTAGCAGGAACGCCTACGAGCAGTACTTC

D gene: .
J gene: TRBJ2-5
clone size: few
CDR3 length: 16
V gene: TRBV29-1
CDR3 protein: CSVEDDRGAFTETQYF
CDR3 DNA: TGCAGCGTTGAAGACGACCGGGGGGCCTTTACGGAGACCCAGTACTTC

D gene: .
J gene: TRBJ2-7
clone size: .
CDR3 length: 15
V gene: TRBV13
CDR3 protein: CASSLGLALNYEQYF
CDR3 DNA: TGTGCCAGCAGCTTAGGCCTCGCATTGAACTACGAGCAGTACTTC

D gene: TRBD1
J gene: TRBJ1-1
clone size: .
CDR3 length: 15
V gene: TRBV10-3
CDR3 protein: CAIRPGGQGNSEAFF
CDR3 DNA: TGTGCCATCAGACCAGGGGGACAGGGGAATTCTGAAGCTTTCTTT

D gene: .
J gene: TRBJ2-1
clone size: .
CDR3 length: 14
V gene: TRBV11-2
CDR3 protein: CASSPGTLRDEQFF
CDR3 DNA: TGTGCCAGCAGCCCGGGGACTCTGAGGGATGAGCAGTTCTTC

D gene: .
J gene: TRBJ1-2
clone size: .
CDR3 length: 15
V gene: TRBV7-2
CDR3 protein: CASSQTVNGWYGYTF
CDR3 DNA: TGTGCCAGCAGCCAGACAGTAAACGGTTGGTATGGCTACACCTTC

D gene: .
J gene: TRBJ2-1
clone size: .
CDR3 length: 15
V gene: TRBV6-1
CDR3 protein: CASSEEFSSYNEQFF
CDR3 DNA: TGTGCCAGCAGTGAAGAATTTAGCTCCTACAATGAGCAGTTCTTC